The 28 T cell receptor beta chains below all came from one sample that was sequenced in a study of OX40 agonist ivuxolimab in advanced cancers. TCRdb keeps only in-frame clones here, not all; method: immunoSEQ multiplex PCR. The sample lists tens of thousands of clones, approximately 81% occurring once. The material was CD4+ or CD8+ T cells sorted from blood, obtained in a trial of the OX40 agonist ivuxolimab. All receptors derive from an adult with an advanced solid tumor such as melanoma, head and neck, liver or kidney cancer.

V usage is TRBV28 and J usage is TRBJ2-3, with 9 bases aligning to TRBD1. CDR1 MDHEN and CDR2 SYDVKM come from the germline V gene. Trimming at V came to 5 bases and at J to 2 bases, leaving 11 bases not matched to a gene. This CDR3 has 17 residues. CDR3 nucleotide sequence: TGTGCCAGCAGTCTCACAGGGGGCCCTTATAACACAGATACGCAGTATTTT. Amino acids: CASSLTGGPYNTDTQYF.

The genes are TRBV2 and TRBJ2-7; the D call may be TRBD1 or TRBD2 (5 bases each). The germline V gene has CDR1 SNHLY and CDR2 FYNNEI. V lost 4 bases, J lost 5 bases, and 15 bases lay in between. The length of the CDR3 is 14 residues. The CDR3 loop is CASSGLRGYHEQYF. The CDR3 DNA sequence: TGTGCCAGCAGTGGTTTGAGGGGTTACCACGAGCAGTACTTC.

This clone was detected only a few times. This chain uses TRBV7-2 with TRBJ2-1; maybe TRBD2 (7 bases). CDR3 length: 17 residues. The germline gives CDR1 SGHTA, CDR2 FQGNSA. With 5 bases removed from V and 1 base from J, the gap between germline ends came to 18 bases. The CDR3 here is CASSRGGGSSSYNEQFF. DNA for the CDR3: TGTGCCAGCAGCCGTGGGGGCGGGAGTAGTTCCTACAATGAGCAGTTCTTC.

This chain uses TRBV7-2 with TRBJ2-4; D perhaps matches TRBD2 (5 bases). The germline gives CDR1 SGHTA, CDR2 FQGNSA. Trimming shortened V by 4 bases and J by 7 bases, and 11 bases separated the two germline ends. There are 13 residues in the CDR3. In DNA form, the CDR3 reads TGTGCCAGCAGCTCCACGGGATCTAACATTCAGTACTTC. It is translated as CASSSTGSNIQYF.

The J gene is TRBJ2-7, the V gene TRBV19; 11 bases map to TRBD2. Germline assignment: CDR1 LNHDA and CDR2 SQIVND (reference sequence). The CDR3 is 16 residues long. J was trimmed by 4 bases and V by 5 bases; bases with no gene match: 10. CDR3 region: CASSPSWTSGSYEQYV. The CDR3 bases are TGTGCCAGTAGTCCTTCTTGGACTAGCGGGTCTTACGAGCAGTACGTC.

V gene TRBV29-1 combines with J gene TRBJ2-3; the D is unclear. This CDR3 spans 14 amino acids. The germline V gene encodes CDR1 SQVTM and CDR2 ANQGSEA. V was cut by 7 bases and J by 2 bases, with 16 bases left in between. The DNA of the CDR3 is TGCAGCGCCGACCCAGGCCCCAACACAGATACGCAGTATTTT. Encoded protein: CSADPGPNTDTQYF.

The gene calls are TRBV5-1 and TRBJ1-2, with D unclear. The CDR3 is 13 amino acids. Germline lookup yields CDR1 SGHRS and CDR2 YFSETQ. V lost 4 bases and J 8 bases, leaving 15 bases between the germline ends. The CDR3 sequence: CASSPDAPEGYTF. CDR3 nucleotides: TGCGCCAGCAGCCCCGATGCCCCGGAGGGCTACACCTTC.

The rearrangement uses TRBV21-1 and TRBJ1-2. TRBV21-1 is a known pseudogene. CDR3 length: 17 residues. The CDR3 here is CASSKYRWDGPYYGYTF. The CDR3 DNA reads as TGTGCCAGCAGCAAATATCGGTGGGACGGACCTTACTATGGCTACACCTTC.

The chain links TRBV19 to TRBJ1-1; unclear D gene. V was cut by 9 bases and J by 3 bases, with 11 bases left in between. This CDR3 contains 12 residues. Germline CDR1 LNHDA, CDR2 SQIVND (reference sequence). The DNA for the CDR3 is TGTGCCAGCACGGGGAGGCACACTGAAGCTTTCTTT. The encoded protein is CASTGRHTEAFF.

The chain carries TRBV7-9 and TRBJ2-1; D is unresolved. In germline, CDR1 is SEHNR, CDR2 FQNEAQ (reference sequence). The CDR3 spans 13 residues. The ends were cut back, 4 bases at V and 4 bases at J, with 8 bases in the middle. CDR3 amino acids: CASSWAPYNEQFF. As DNA, the CDR3 is TGTGCCAGCAGCTGGGCCCCTTACAATGAGCAGTTCTTC.

This chain links TRBV5-1 with TRBJ2-4; tentatively, D is TRBD2 (6 bases). The V end was cut by 1 base, the J end by 3 bases, with 11 bases between. CDR1 and CDR2 (germline): SGHRS, YFSETQ. This CDR3 spans 15 amino acids. CDR3 region: CASSLTGGDKNIQYF. The CDR3 nucleotides read TGCGCCAGCAGCTTGACAGGAGGGGACAAAAACATTCAGTACTTC.

The genes are TRBV5-1 and TRBJ2-4; 8 nucleotides match TRBD2. V lost 3 bases, J lost 6 bases, and 5 bases stayed unmatched. The CDR3 contains 14 residues. CDR1 SGHRS and CDR2 YFSETQ come from the germline V gene. The CDR3 DNA reads TGCGCCAGCAGCTCTAGCGGGCGCCGAAACATTCAGTACTTC. This translates into CASSSSGRRNIQYF.

The chain is built from TRBV6-5 and TRBJ1-1; the D gene is possibly TRBD1 (5 bases). This CDR3 is built from 15 residues. Trimming shortened V by 5 bases and J by 5 bases, and 18 bases separated the two germline ends. The V gene's germline CDR1 is MNHEY and CDR2 SVGAGI. CDR3 protein: CASSPLGTPGTEAFF. In DNA form, the CDR3 reads TGTGCCAGCAGTCCCTTGGGGACGCCGGGAACTGAAGCTTTCTTT.

The J gene is TRBJ2-7, the V gene TRBV11-2, with no clear D. V lost 5 bases and J 3 bases, leaving 8 bases between the germline ends. CDR1 SGHAT and CDR2 FQNNGV come from the germline V gene. There are 12 residues in the CDR3. The CDR3 loop reads CASSRALYEQYF. The CDR3, as DNA: TGTGCCAGCAGCAGAGCCCTCTACGAGCAGTACTTC. Complete variable domain (other parts from reference TRBV11-2 and TRBJ2-7): EAGVAQSPRYKIIEKRQSVAFWCNPISGHATLYWYQQILGQGPKLLIQFQNNGVVDDSQLPKDRFSAERLKGVDSTLKIQPAKLEDSAVYLCASSRALYEQYFGPGTRLTVT.

The chain recombines TRBV4-1 with TRBJ1-1, with TRBD1 identical over 9 bases. The CDR3 is made up of 14 amino acids. CDR1 MGHRA and CDR2 YSYEKL come from the germline V gene. J gave up 9 bases and V 2 bases, and 7 bases lay outside the gene matches. The CDR3 here is CASSQTGTGLQAFF. DNA of the CDR3: TGCGCCAGCAGCCAAACAGGGACAGGGCTTCAAGCTTTCTTT.

The chain links TRBV30 to TRBJ2-1, with 8 positions matching TRBD2. Looked up from germline, CDR1 is GTSNPN and CDR2 is SVGIG (reference sequence). The CDR3 length is 16 residues. J lost 2 bases, V lost 0 bases, and 6 bases had no gene match. CDR3 region: CAWSVQLAGTYNEQFF. Here the CDR3 DNA reads TGTGCCTGGAGTGTACAATTAGCGGGAACCTACAATGAGCAGTTCTTC.

The V gene is TRBV19, the J gene TRBJ2-4; TRBD2 matches 11 bases. This CDR3 region has 17 residues. Trimming at V came to 5 bases and at J to 1 base, leaving 7 bases not matched to a gene. Germline assignment: CDR1 LNHDA and CDR2 SQIVND (reference sequence). The CDR3 loop is CASSATSGEWAKNIQYF. The CDR3 DNA sequence: TGTGCCAGTAGTGCGACTAGCGGGGAGTGGGCCAAAAACATTCAGTACTTC.

The V call is TRBV11-3, the J call TRBJ2-1; 10 bases match TRBD2. Germline-derived CDR1 and CDR2 are SGHNT and YENEEA. V lost 1 base, J lost 8 bases, and 8 bases stayed unmatched. The CDR3 is 16 residues long. The CDR3 protein is CASSLGPSGSADEQFF. For the CDR3, the DNA is TGTGCCAGCAGCTTAGGACCTAGCGGGAGTGCAGATGAGCAGTTCTTC.

The V call is TRBV4-2, the J call TRBJ2-7, with 8 bases that match TRBD2. Germline CDR1 is LGHNA and CDR2 is YNFKEQ. V dropped 1 base and J dropped 2; count of bases not matched to a gene: 13. This CDR3 region has 18 residues. The CDR3 DNA sequence: TGTGCCAGCAGCCAAGCCGGCGGTAGCGGGACGGCGGCCTACGAGCAGTACTTC. This gives the protein CASSQAGGSGTAAYEQYF.

In DNA form, the CDR3 reads TGTGCCAGCATCCCCCCCGGGACGCAGGACAATGAGCAGTTCTTC. It is translated as CASIPPGTQDNEQFF. V usage is TRBV7-9 and J usage is TRBJ2-1; D may correspond to TRBD1 or TRBD2 (5 bases each). V was pared by 7 bases and J by 5 bases, with 18 bases between. The CDR3 covers 15 residues. Germline V CDR1 and CDR2: SEHNR, FQNEAQ (reference sequence).

The chain joins TRBV5-1 to TRBJ1-2; no firm D call. Germline V gene lookup returns CDR1 SGHRS and CDR2 YFSETQ. This CDR3 region has 15 residues. Trimming stripped 0 bases from V and 4 bases from J, with 13 bases between. This chain's CDR3 is CASSLATAVGYGYTF. CDR3 in DNA: TGCGCCAGCAGCTTGGCCACAGCGGTGGGCTATGGCTACACCTTC.

The CDR3 DNA reads as TGTGCCAGCAGCGCAGGACTAGCGGCAGCCTCCTACGAGCAGTACTTC. It codes for CASSAGLAAASYEQYF. This chain joins TRBV7-2 and TRBJ2-7; 10 bases are a match to TRBD2. Germline assignment: CDR1 SGHTA and CDR2 FQGNSA. J gave up 0 bases and V 5 bases, and 7 bases lay outside the gene matches. This CDR3 is 16 amino acids long. The complete variable domain, with remaining parts taken from reference TRBV7-2 and TRBJ2-7, reads GAGVSQSPSNKVTEKGKDVELRCDPISGHTALYWYRQSLGQGLEFLIYFQGNSAPDKSGLPSDRFSAERTGGSVSTLTIQRTQQEDSAVYLCASSAGLAAASYEQYFGPGTRLTVT.

CDR3 sequence: CASSIKGAGKSEQFF. The CDR3 DNA reads as TGTGCCAGTAGTATTAAAGGGGCAGGGAAAAGTGAGCAGTTCTTC. The V gene is TRBV19, the J gene TRBJ2-1; perhaps TRBD1 as D (5 bases). Germline assignment: CDR1 LNHDA and CDR2 SQIVND (reference sequence). The CDR3 spans 15 residues. The germline V and J ends were trimmed by 3 bases and 9 bases, with 18 bases remaining between them.

The chain joins TRBV15 to TRBJ2-7, with a possible D match to TRBD2 (6 bases). Deletions cut 6 bases from V and 3 bases from J, with 21 bases between. The CDR3 extends over 16 amino acids. CDR1 LNHNV and CDR2 YYDKDF come from the germline V gene (reference sequence). The CDR3 is CATRKSGGPRDYEQYF. CDR3 sequence (DNA): TGTGCCACCAGAAAGTCCGGGGGACCGAGAGACTACGAGCAGTACTTC.

This clone appeared once. The V gene is TRBV6-5, the J gene TRBJ1-1, with D unresolved. Between the trimmed V and J ends, which lost 2 bases and 8 bases, there was a span of 6 bases. The CDR3 loop spans 11 amino acids. Looked up from germline, CDR1 is MNHEY and CDR2 is SVGAGI. CDR3 loop: CASSYGREAFF. The CDR3 nucleotides are TGTGCCAGCAGTTACGGCAGAGAAGCTTTCTTT.

This clone is large in the sample. The chain couples TRBV7-9 to TRBJ1-1; D unclear. Germline V CDR1 and CDR2: SEHNR, FQNEAQ (reference sequence). Trimming shortened V by 2 bases and J by 0 bases, and 13 bases separated the two germline ends. The CDR3 loop spans 16 amino acids. The CDR3 here is CASSLIPVNMNTEAFF. In DNA, the CDR3 is TGTGCCAGCAGCTTAATCCCTGTCAACATGAACACTGAAGCTTTCTTT.

This rearrangement joins TRBV7-3 to TRBJ2-1; D possibly corresponds to TRBD2 (5 bases). Trimming stripped 1 base from V and 3 bases from J, with 13 bases between. Germline CDR1 SGHTA, CDR2 FQGTGA. The CDR3 has 16 residues. CDR3 residues: CASSLISGSGYNEQFF. For the CDR3, the DNA is TGTGCCAGCAGCTTAATCTCGGGATCGGGCTACAATGAGCAGTTCTTC.

There are a few counts of this clone. V and J are TRBV6-6 and TRBJ2-7; 11 bases are shared with TRBD1. Germline CDR1 and CDR2: MNHNY and SVGAGI (reference sequence). With 4 bases clipped from V and 6 bases from J, the junction kept 5 bases outside the gene matches. The CDR3 spans 14 residues. CDR3 protein: CASSSWDRGVEQYF. Here the CDR3 DNA reads TGTGCCAGCAGTTCCTGGGACAGGGGGGTCGAGCAGTACTTC.